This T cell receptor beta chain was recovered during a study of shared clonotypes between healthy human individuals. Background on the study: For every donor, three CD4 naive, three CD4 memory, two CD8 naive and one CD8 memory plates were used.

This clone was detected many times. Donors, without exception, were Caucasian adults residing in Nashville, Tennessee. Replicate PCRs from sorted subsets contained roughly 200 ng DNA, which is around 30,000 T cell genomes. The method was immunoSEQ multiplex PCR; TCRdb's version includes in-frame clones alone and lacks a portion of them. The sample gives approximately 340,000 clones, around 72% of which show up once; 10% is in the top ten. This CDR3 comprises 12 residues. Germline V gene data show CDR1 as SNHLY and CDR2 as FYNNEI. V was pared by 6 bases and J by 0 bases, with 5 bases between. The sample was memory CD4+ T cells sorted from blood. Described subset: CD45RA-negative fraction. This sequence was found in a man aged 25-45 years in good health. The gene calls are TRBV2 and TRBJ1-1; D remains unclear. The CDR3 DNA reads TGTGCCAGCAGGAGGGTGAACACTGAAGCTTTCTTT. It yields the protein CASRRVNTEAFF.